These T cell receptor beta chains were read from a single sample in a study of identical twins. Each CDR3 protein is one row after TCRdb ran MiXCR on the 5' RACE reads. The top ten hold 1.5% to 2% of the sample, which has approximately 690,000 distinct CDR3 sequences, 6.1% seen once. Sequenced input: naive T cells sorted from blood. These receptors originate from a man aged 18 to 30 in good health. The CDR3 runs from the conserved cysteine through the conserved F or W. A D gene is named only where the DNA matches it firmly. Not all rows give a size; the values are once, few, many and, for expanded clones, a class.

clone size: -; V gene: TRBV7-8; D gene: TRBD1; J gene: TRBJ1-4; CDR3 DNA: TGTGCCAGCAGCGGAGGGACAGGACAGGGAGAAAAACTGTTTTTT; CDR3 protein: CASSGGTGQGEKLFF
clone size: -; V gene: TRBV12-3/TRBV12-4; D gene: -; J gene: TRBJ2-1; CDR3 DNA: TGTGCCAGCACTACGGACGCGGGGTACAATGAGCAGTTCTTC; CDR3 protein: CASTTDAGYNEQFF
clone size: many; V gene: TRBV10-3; D gene: -; J gene: TRBJ2-5; CDR3 DNA: TGTGCCATCAGTGAGCTAGGACGAGCCCAGTACTTC; CDR3 protein: CAISELGRAQYF
clone size: -; V gene: TRBV6-1; D gene: TRBD2; J gene: TRBJ2-7; CDR3 DNA: TGTGCCAGCAGCCGGGGAGGGGCCGATGGTTCCTACGAGCAGTACTTC; CDR3 protein: CASSRGGADGSYEQYF
clone size: many; V gene: TRBV12-3/TRBV12-4; D gene: -; J gene: TRBJ2-1; CDR3 DNA: TGTGCCAGCAGGCCGGACATCAATGAGCAGTTCTTC; CDR3 protein: CASRPDINEQFF
clone size: many; V gene: TRBV6-1; D gene: -; J gene: TRBJ2-1; CDR3 DNA: TGTGCCAGCAGGTTTCGACTCCAAAGTCGTGAGTTCTTC; CDR3 protein: CASRFRLQSREFF
clone size: many; V gene: TRBV7-2; D gene: -; J gene: TRBJ2-1; CDR3 DNA: TGTGCCAGCAGCTTAGCCGGGGGGCGGGGTGAGCAGTTCTTC; CDR3 protein: CASSLAGGRGEQFF
clone size: many; V gene: TRBV20-1; D gene: -; J gene: TRBJ2-7; CDR3 DNA: TGCAGTGCTAGCCATAGCGGAACCAGCTCCTACGAGCAGTACTTC; CDR3 protein: CSASHSGTSSYEQYF
clone size: many; V gene: TRBV7-9; D gene: -; J gene: TRBJ2-5; CDR3 DNA: TGTGCCAGCAGCAGGACTATACAAGAGACCCAGTACTTC; CDR3 protein: CASSRTIQETQYF
clone size: many; V gene: TRBV29-1; D gene: -; J gene: TRBJ2-1; CDR3 DNA: TGCAGCGTTGAAGTTGGGGGTGCGTGGAATGAGCAGTTCTTC; CDR3 protein: CSVEVGGAWNEQFF
clone size: many; V gene: TRBV12-3/TRBV12-4; D gene: TRBD2; J gene: TRBJ2-3; CDR3 DNA: TGTGCCAGCAGTCCACTCCGGACTAGCGGGGACACAGATACGCAGTATTTT; CDR3 protein: CASSPLRTSGDTDTQYF
clone size: -; V gene: TRBV6-4; D gene: -; J gene: TRBJ2-1; CDR3 DNA: TGTGCCAGCAGTGACGGGCACTTTGATTACAATGAGCAGTTCTTC; CDR3 protein: CASSDGHFDYNEQFF
clone size: many; V gene: TRBV12-3/TRBV12-4; D gene: -; J gene: TRBJ1-5; CDR3 DNA: TGTGCCAGCAGTTTGCTGGGTTTGCGGGGACAAGGGGGGGTCGATCAGCCCCAGCATTTT; CDR3 protein: CASSLLGLRGQGGVDQPQHF
clone size: many; V gene: TRBV4-3; D gene: TRBD1; J gene: TRBJ2-2; CDR3 DNA: TGCGCCAGCAGCCGCCGCCCTGACAGGGGTATGACCGGGGAGCTGTTTTTT; CDR3 protein: CASSRRPDRGMTGELFF
clone size: -; V gene: TRBV15; D gene: -; J gene: TRBJ1-3; CDR3 DNA: TGTGCCACCATCAGAGTCCTGGGCGGGGGAGCGACTGGAAACACCATATATTTT; CDR3 protein: CATIRVLGGGATGNTIYF
clone size: many; V gene: TRBV29-1; D gene: -; J gene: TRBJ2-1; CDR3 DNA: TGCAGCGTTGGTAGGACACTTTCCTACAATGAGCAGTTCTTC; CDR3 protein: CSVGRTLSYNEQFF
clone size: -; V gene: TRBV6-5; D gene: -; J gene: TRBJ1-1; CDR3 DNA: TGTGCCAGCAGTTACTTTCACAGAATGAACACTGAAGCTTTCTTT; CDR3 protein: CASSYFHRMNTEAFF
clone size: -; V gene: TRBV5-1; D gene: TRBD2; J gene: TRBJ2-3; CDR3 DNA: TGCGCCAGCAGCTTGGGTATAGCGGGAGAGGCAGATACGCAGTATTTT; CDR3 protein: CASSLGIAGEADTQYF
clone size: few; V gene: TRBV7-8; D gene: -; J gene: TRBJ1-5; CDR3 DNA: TGTGCCAGCAGCTTAGTTTCCGGTCAGCCCCAGCATTTT; CDR3 protein: CASSLVSGQPQHF
clone size: many; V gene: TRBV29-1; D gene: -; J gene: TRBJ2-1; CDR3 DNA: TGCAGCGCGCCCCCGGGGCAGGGGCAAATCAATGAGCAGTTCTTC; CDR3 protein: CSAPPGQGQINEQFF
clone size: few; V gene: TRBV29-1; D gene: -; J gene: TRBJ2-1; CDR3 DNA: TGCAGCGTTGAGAGGGGGGTCTCCTCCTACAATGAGCAGTTCTTC; CDR3 protein: CSVERGVSSYNEQFF
clone size: many; V gene: TRBV20-1; D gene: TRBD1; J gene: TRBJ2-7; CDR3 DNA: TGCAGTGCTCCAGCTGGGACAGAGTCCTACGAGCAGTACTTC; CDR3 protein: CSAPAGTESYEQYF
clone size: -; V gene: TRBV24-1; D gene: TRBD1; J gene: TRBJ1-2; CDR3 DNA: TGTGCCACCAGTGGCCTCCGGGACAGCCGTGGCTACACCTTC; CDR3 protein: CATSGLRDSRGYTF
clone size: many; V gene: TRBV12-3/TRBV12-4; D gene: -; J gene: TRBJ2-5; CDR3 DNA: TGTGCCAGCAGTTTCGCGGGACTAGAGACCCAGTACTTC; CDR3 protein: CASSFAGLETQYF
clone size: once; V gene: TRBV20-1; D gene: -; J gene: TRBJ1-3; CDR3 DNA: TGCAGTGCGCCCCGCGGCTCTGGAAACACCATATATTTT; CDR3 protein: CSAPRGSGNTIYF
clone size: many; V gene: TRBV20-1; D gene: TRBD1; J gene: TRBJ1-5; CDR3 DNA: TGCAGTGCGCCGGGACAGGGTACGAGGCAGCCCCAGCATTTT; CDR3 protein: CSAPGQGTRQPQHF
clone size: many; V gene: TRBV12-3/TRBV12-4; D gene: -; J gene: TRBJ1-5; CDR3 DNA: TGTGCCAGCAGTTTATTGGATACGGGCAATCAGCCCCAGCATTTT; CDR3 protein: CASSLLDTGNQPQHF
clone size: many; V gene: TRBV7-9; D gene: -; J gene: TRBJ2-7; CDR3 DNA: TGTGCCAGCAGCTCCCAAGAGGGGGGCACTAAACTTAGGAACTTC; CDR3 protein: CASSSQEGGTKLRNF
clone size: few; V gene: TRBV29-1; D gene: -; J gene: TRBJ1-1; CDR3 DNA: TGCAGCGTGGGTTCGATGAGGGCTGAAGCTTTCTTT; CDR3 protein: CSVGSMRAEAFF
clone size: few; V gene: TRBV5-1; D gene: -; J gene: TRBJ2-5; CDR3 DNA: TGCGCCAGCAACCAGGGGAGCGACCGAGAGACCCAGTACTTC; CDR3 protein: CASNQGSDRETQYF
clone size: many; V gene: TRBV6-5; D gene: -; J gene: TRBJ2-3; CDR3 DNA: TGTGCCAGCAGTTACTCGTACTGGATTAGCACAGATACGCAGTATTTT; CDR3 protein: CASSYSYWISTDTQYF
clone size: -; V gene: TRBV5-5; D gene: -; J gene: TRBJ2-7; CDR3 DNA: TGTGCCAGCAGCTCAGGGGGACTAGTCGTATCGTACGAGCAGTACTTC; CDR3 protein: CASSSGGLVVSYEQYF